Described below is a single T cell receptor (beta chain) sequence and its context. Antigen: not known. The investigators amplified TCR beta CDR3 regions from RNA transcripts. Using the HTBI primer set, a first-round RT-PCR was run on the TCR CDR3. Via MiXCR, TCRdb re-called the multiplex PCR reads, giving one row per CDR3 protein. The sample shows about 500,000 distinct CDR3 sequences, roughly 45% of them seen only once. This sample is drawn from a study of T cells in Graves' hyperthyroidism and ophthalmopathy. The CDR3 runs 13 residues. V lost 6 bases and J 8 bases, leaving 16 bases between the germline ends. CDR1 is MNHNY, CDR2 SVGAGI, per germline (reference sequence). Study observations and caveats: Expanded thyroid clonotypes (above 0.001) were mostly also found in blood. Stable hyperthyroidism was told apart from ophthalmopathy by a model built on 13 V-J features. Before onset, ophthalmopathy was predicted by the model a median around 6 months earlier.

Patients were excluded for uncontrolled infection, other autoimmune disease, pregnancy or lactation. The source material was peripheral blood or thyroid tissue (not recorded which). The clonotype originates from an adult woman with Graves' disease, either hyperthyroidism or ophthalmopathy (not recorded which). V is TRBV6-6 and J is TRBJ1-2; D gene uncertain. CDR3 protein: CASRAEGDEGYTF. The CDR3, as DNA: TGTGCCAGCAGAGCAGAGGGTGACGAGGGCTACACCTTC.